The sequence of this T cell receptor beta chain was determined in a study of T cell changes during pregnancy in multiple sclerosis. Using immunoSEQ multiplex PCR, the repertoire was profiled, and TCRdb retains in-frame clones only, with some absent. The sample lists 90,000 or so clones, roughly 90% occurring once. V lost 4 bases to trimming and J lost 3 bases, with 13 bases between them. Germline V lookup: CDR1 SGHDT, CDR2 YYEEEE. The CDR3 is 14 residues long. This chain connects TRBV5-6 to TRBJ1-2; D gene unclear. The input for sequencing was peripheral blood, taken before pregnancy. The TCR sequence derives from a female donor with multiple sclerosis, enrolled in a pregnancy study. The CDR3 protein is CASSPLALDYGYTF. CDR3 bases: TGTGCCAGCAGCCCCCTGGCCCTTGACTATGGCTACACCTTC.